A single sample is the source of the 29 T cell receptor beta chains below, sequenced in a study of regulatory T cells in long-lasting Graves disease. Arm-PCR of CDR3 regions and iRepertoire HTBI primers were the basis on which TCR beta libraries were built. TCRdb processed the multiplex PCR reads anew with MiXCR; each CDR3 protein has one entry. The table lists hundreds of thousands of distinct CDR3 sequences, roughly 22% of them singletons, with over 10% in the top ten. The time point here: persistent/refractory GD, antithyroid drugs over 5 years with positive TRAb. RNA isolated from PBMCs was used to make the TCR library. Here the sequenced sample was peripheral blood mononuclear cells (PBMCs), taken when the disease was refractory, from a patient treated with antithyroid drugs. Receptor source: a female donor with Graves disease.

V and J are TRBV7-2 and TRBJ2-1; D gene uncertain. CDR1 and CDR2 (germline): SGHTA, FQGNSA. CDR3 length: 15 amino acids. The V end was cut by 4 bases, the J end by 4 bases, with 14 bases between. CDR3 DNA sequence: TGTGCCAGCAGCTATAAGGGTGTAGGGTACAATGAGCAGTTCTTC. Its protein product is CASSYKGVGYNEQFF.

CDR3 in amino acids: CASSTRTSGRWDTQYF. In DNA, the CDR3 is TGTGCCAGCAGCACCAGGACTAGCGGGAGGTGGGATACGCAGTATTTT. This chain joins TRBV7-2 and TRBJ2-3; TRBD2 matches at 14 bases. The CDR3 is made up of 16 amino acids. V lost 5 bases to trimming and J lost 6 bases; unmatched junction nucleotides: 7. Germline assignment: CDR1 SGHTA and CDR2 FQGNSA.

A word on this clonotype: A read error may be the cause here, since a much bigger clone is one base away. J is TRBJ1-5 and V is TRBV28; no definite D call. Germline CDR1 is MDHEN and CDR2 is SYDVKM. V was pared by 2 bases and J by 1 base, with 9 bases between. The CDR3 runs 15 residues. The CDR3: CASSLLHVSNQPQHF. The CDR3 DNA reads TGTGCCAGCAGTTTACTCCATGTAAGCAATCAGCCCCAGCATTTT.

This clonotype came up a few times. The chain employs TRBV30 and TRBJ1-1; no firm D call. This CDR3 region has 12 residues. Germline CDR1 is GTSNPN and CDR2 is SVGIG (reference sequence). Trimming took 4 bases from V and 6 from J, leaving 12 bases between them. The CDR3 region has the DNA TGTGCCTGGAACCTTGGGGTGGCTGAAGCTTTCTTT. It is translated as CAWNLGVAEAFF.

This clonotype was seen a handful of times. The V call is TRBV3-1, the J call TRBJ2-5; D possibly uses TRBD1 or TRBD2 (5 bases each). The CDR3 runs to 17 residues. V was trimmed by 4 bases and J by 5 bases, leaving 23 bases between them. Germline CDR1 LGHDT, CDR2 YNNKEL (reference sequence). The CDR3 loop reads CASSLSSRQHEGETQYF. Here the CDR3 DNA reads TGTGCCAGCAGCCTATCAAGTAGACAGCACGAGGGGGAGACCCAGTACTTC.

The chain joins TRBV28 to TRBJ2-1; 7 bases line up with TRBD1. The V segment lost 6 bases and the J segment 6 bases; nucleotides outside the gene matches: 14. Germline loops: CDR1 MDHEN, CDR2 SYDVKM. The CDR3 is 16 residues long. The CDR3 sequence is CASSGTYRGRGNEQFF. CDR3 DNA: TGTGCCAGCAGCGGTACTTACAGGGGCCGGGGCAATGAGCAGTTCTTC. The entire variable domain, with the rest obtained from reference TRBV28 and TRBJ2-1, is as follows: DVKVTQSSRYLVKRTGEKVFLECVQDMDHENMFWYRQDPGLGLRLIYFSYDVKMKEKGDIPEGYSVSREKKERFSLILESASTNQTSMYLCASSGTYRGRGNEQFFGPGTRLTVL.

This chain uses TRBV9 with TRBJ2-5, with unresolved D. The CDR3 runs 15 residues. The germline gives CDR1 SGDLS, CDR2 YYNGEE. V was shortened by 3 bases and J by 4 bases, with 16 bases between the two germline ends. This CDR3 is CASSALQGNRETQYF. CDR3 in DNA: TGTGCCAGCAGCGCTCTCCAAGGGAATCGAGAGACCCAGTACTTC.

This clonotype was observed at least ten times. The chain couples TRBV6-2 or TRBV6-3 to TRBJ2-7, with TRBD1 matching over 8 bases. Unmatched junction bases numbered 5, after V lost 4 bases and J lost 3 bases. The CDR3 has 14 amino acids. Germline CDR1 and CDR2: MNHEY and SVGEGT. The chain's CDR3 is CASSSDREDYEQYF. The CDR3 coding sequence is TGTGCCAGCAGTTCGGACAGGGAAGACTACGAGCAGTACTTC.

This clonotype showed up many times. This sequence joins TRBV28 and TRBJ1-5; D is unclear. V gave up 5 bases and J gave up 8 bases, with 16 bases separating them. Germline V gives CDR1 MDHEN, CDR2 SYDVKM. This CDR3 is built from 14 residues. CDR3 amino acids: CASSPPFERKPQHF. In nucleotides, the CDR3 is TGTGCCAGCAGTCCCCCCTTTGAAAGGAAGCCCCAGCATTTT.

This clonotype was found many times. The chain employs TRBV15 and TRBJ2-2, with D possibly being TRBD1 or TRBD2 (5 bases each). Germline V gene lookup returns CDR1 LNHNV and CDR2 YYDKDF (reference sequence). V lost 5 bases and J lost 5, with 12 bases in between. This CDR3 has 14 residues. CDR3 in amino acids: CATSSFGGTGELFF. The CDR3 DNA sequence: TGTGCCACCAGCTCGTTTGGGGGAACCGGGGAGCTGTTTTTT.

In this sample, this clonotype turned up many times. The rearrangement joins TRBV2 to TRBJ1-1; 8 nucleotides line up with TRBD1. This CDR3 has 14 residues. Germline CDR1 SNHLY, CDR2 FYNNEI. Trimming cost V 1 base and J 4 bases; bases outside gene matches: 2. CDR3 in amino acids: CASSEGTGGTEAFF. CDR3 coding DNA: TGTGCCAGCAGTGAAGGAACAGGGGGCACTGAAGCTTTCTTT.

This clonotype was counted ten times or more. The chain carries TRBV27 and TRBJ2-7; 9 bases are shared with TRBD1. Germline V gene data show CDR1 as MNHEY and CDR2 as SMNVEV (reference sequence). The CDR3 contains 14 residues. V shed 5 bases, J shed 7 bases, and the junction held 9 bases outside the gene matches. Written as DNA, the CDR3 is TGTGCCAGCAGTCACAGGGGGCAAAGGGAGGAGCAGTACTTC. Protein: CASSHRGQREEQYF.

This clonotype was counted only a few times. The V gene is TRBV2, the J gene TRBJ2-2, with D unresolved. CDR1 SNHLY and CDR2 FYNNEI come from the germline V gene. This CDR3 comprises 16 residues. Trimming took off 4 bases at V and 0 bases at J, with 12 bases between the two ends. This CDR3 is CASSGSLYANTGELFF. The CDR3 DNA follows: TGTGCCAGCAGTGGCAGTCTATACGCGAACACCGGGGAGCTGTTTTTT.

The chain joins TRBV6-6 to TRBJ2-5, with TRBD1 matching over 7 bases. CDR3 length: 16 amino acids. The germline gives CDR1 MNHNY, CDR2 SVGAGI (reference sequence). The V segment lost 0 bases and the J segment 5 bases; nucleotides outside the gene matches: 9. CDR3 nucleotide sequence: TGTGCCAGCAGTTACTCGTCAGGGACAGAGGGGGAGACCCAGTACTTC. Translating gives CASSYSSGTEGETQYF.

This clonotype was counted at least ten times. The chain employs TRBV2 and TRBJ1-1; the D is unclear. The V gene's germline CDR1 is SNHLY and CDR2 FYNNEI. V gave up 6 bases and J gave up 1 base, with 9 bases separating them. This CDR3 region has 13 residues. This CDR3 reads CASRVDGNTEAFF. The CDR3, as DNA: TGTGCCAGCAGGGTGGACGGGAACACTGAAGCTTTCTTT.

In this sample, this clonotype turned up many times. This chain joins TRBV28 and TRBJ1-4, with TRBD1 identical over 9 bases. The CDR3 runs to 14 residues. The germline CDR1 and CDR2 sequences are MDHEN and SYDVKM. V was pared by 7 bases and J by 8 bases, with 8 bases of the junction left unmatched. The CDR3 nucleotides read TGTGCCAGCACCATAGGACAGGGGTACGAAAAACTGTTTTTT. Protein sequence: CASTIGQGYEKLFF.

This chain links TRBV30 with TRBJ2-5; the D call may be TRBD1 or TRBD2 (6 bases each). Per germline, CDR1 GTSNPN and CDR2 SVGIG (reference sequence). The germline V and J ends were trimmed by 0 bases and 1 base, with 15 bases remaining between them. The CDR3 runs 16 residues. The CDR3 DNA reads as TGTGCCTGGAGTGTACTCCGGGGGCCTCCCCAAGAGACCCAGTACTTC. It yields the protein CAWSVLRGPPQETQYF. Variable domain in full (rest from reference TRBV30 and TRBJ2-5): SQTIHQWPATLVQPVGSPLSLECTVEGTSNPNLYWYRQAAGRGLQLLFYSVGIGQISSEVPQNLSASRPQDRQFILSSKKLLLSDSGFYLCAWSVLRGPPQETQYFGPGTRLLVL.

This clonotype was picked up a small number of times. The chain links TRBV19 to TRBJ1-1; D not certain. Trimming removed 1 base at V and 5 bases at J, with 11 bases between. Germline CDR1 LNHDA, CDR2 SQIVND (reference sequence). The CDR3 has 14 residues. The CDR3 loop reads CASSIGQAGTEAFF. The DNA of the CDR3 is TGTGCCAGTAGTATAGGGCAGGCGGGGACTGAAGCTTTCTTT.

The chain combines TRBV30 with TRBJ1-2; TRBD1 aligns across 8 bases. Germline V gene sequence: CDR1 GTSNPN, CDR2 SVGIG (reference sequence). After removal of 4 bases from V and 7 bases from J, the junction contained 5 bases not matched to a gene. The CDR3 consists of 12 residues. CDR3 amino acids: CAWNRGLGGYTF. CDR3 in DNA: TGTGCCTGGAACAGGGGGTTAGGTGGCTACACCTTC.

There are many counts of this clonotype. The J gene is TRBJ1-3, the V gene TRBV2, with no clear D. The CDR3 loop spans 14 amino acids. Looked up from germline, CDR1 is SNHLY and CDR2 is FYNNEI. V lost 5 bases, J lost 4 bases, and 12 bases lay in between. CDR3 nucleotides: TGTGCCAGCAGTCCCGGATTGAGGGGAAACACCATATATTTT. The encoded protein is CASSPGLRGNTIYF.

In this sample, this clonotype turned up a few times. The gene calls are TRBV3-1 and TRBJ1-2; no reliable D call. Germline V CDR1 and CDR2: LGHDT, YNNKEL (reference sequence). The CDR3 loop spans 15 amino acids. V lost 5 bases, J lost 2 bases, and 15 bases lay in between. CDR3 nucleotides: TGTGCCAGCAGCTTACAGACTGGGAGAAACTATGGCTACACCTTC. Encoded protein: CASSLQTGRNYGYTF.

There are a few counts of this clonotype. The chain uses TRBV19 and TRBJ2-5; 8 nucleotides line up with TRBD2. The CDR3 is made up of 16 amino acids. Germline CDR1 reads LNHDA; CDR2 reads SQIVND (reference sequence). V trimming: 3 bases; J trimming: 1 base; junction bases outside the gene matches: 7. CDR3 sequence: CASSIGVAGIQETQYF. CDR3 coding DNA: TGTGCCAGTAGTATCGGGGTAGCGGGGATCCAAGAGACCCAGTACTTC.

The CDR3 bases are TGTGCCAGCAGCTTAAGGTACAGGGGGAGAGGAGATACGCAGTATTTT. Its translation: CASSLRYRGRGDTQYF. The rearrangement links TRBV7-8 to TRBJ2-3, with 8 bases identical to TRBD1. The CDR3 has 16 amino acids. The V segment lost 2 bases and the J segment 5 bases; nucleotides outside the gene matches: 9. The germline V gene encodes CDR1 SGHVS and CDR2 FQNEAQ.

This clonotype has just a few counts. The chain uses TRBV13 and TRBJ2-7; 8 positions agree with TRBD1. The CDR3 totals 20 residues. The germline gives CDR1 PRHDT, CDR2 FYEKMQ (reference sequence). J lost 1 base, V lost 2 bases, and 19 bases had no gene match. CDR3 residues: CASSLLGFFRKDRVSYEQYF. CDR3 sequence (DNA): TGTGCCAGCAGCTTATTGGGTTTTTTCCGAAAGGACAGGGTTTCCTACGAGCAGTACTTC.

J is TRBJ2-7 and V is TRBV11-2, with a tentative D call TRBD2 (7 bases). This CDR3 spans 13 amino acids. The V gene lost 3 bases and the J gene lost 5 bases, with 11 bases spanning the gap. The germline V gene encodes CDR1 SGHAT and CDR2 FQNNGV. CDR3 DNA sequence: TGTGCCAGCAGCTTGGTAGGGGGGGACGAGCAGTACTTC. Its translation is CASSLVGGDEQYF.

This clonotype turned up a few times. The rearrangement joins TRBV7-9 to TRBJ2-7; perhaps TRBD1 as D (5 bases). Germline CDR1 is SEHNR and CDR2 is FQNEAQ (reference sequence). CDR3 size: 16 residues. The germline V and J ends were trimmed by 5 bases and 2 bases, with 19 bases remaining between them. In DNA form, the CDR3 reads TGTGCCAGCAGCCCCTTAGATAGACAGCATCCCTACGAGCAGTACTTC. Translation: CASSPLDRQHPYEQYF.

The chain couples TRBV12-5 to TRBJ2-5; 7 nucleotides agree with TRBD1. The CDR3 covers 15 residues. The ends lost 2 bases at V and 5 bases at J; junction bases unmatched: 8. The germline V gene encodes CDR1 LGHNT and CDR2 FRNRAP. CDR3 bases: TGTGCTAGTGGTTTGACACAGGGGTTCGGGGAGACCCAGTACTTC. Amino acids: CASGLTQGFGETQYF. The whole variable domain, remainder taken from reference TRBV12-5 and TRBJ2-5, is DARVTQTPRHKVTEMGQEVTMRCQPILGHNTVFWYRQTMMQGLELLAYFRNRAPLDDSGMPKDRFSAEMPDATLATLKIQPSEPRDSAVYFCASGLTQGFGETQYFGPGTRLLVL.

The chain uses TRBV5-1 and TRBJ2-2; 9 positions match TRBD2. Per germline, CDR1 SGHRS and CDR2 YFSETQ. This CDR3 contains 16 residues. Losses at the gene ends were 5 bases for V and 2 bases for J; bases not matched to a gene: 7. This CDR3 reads CASRWLAGANTGELFF. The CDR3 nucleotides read TGCGCCAGCAGATGGTTAGCGGGAGCAAACACCGGGGAGCTGTTTTTT.

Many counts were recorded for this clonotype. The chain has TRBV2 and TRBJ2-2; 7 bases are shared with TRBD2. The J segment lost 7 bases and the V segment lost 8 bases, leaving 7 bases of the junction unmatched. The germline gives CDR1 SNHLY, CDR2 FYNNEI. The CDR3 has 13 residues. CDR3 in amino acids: CASGGGGDGELFF. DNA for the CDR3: TGTGCCAGCGGGGGGGGAGGCGACGGGGAGCTGTTTTTT.